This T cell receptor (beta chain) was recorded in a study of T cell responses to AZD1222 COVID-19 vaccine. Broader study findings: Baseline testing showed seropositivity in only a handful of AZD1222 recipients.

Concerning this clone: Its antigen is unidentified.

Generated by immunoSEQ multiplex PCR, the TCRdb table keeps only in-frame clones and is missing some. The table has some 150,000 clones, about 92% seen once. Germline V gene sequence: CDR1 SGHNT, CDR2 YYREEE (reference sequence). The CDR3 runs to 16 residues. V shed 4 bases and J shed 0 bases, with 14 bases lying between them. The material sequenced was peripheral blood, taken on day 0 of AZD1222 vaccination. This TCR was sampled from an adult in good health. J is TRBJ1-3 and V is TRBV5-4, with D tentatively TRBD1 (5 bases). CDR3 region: CASSRWGDDSGNTIYF. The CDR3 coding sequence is TGTGCCAGCAGCCGCTGGGGGGACGACTCTGGAAACACCATATATTTT.